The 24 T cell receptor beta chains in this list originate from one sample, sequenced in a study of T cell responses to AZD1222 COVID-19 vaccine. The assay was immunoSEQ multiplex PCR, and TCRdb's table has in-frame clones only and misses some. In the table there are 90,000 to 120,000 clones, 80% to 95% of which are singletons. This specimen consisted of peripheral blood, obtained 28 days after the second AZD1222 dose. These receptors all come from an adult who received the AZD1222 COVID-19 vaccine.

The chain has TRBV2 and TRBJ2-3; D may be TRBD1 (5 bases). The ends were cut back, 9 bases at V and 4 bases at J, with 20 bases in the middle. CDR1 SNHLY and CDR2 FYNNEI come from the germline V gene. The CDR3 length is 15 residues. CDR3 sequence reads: CARGNRQGRADTQYF. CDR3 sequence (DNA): TGTGCCAGGGGAAACCGGCAGGGTAGGGCAGATACGCAGTATTTT. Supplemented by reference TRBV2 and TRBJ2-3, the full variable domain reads EPEVTQTPSHQVTQMGQEVILRCVPISNHLYFYWYRQILGQKVEFLVSFYNNEISEKSEIFDDQFSVERPDGSNFTLKIRSTKLEDSAMYFCARGNRQGRADTQYFGPGTRLTVL.

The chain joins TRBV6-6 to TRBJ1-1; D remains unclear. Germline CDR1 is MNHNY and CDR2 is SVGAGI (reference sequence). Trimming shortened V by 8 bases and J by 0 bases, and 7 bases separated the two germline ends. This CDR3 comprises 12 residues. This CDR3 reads CASSEMNTEAFF. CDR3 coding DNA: TGTGCCAGCTCGGAGATGAACACTGAAGCTTTCTTT.

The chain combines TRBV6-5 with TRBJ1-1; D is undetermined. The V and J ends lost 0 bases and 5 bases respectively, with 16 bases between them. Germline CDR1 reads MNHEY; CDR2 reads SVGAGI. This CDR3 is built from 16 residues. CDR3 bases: TGTGCCAGCAGTTACTCGAATGAGGGTTGGAGGACTGAAGCTTTCTTT. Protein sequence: CASSYSNEGWRTEAFF.

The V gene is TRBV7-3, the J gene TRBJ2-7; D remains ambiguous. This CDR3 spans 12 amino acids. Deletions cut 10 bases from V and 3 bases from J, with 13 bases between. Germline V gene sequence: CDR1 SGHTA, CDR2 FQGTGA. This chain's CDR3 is CATIMDGYEQYF. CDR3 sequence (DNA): TGTGCCACTATTATGGACGGCTACGAGCAGTACTTC.

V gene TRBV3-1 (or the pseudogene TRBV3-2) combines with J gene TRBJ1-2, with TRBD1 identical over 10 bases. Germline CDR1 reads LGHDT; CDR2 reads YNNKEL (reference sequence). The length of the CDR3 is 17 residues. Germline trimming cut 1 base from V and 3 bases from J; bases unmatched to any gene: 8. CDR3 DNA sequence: TGTGCCAGCAGCCAAGGAGCCGGGACAGGGGATCACTATGGCTACACCTTC. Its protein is CASSQGAGTGDHYGYTF.

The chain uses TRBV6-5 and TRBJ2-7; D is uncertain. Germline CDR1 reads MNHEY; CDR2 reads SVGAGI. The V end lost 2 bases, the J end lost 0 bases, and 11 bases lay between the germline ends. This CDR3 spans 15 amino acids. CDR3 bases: TGTGCCAGCAGTTACGATCGCGCCCTCTCCTACGAGCAGTACTTC. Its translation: CASSYDRALSYEQYF.

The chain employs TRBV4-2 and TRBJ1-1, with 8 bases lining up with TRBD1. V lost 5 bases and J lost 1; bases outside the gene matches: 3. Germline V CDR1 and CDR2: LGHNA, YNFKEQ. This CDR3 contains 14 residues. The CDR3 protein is CASSADRANTEAFF. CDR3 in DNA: TGTGCCAGCAGCGCGGACAGGGCGAACACTGAAGCTTTCTTT.

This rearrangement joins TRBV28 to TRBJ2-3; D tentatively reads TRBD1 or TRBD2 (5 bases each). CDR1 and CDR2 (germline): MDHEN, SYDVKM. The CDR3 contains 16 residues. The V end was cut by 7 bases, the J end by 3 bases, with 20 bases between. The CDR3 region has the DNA TGTGCCAGCATACCGCGGCTGGGGGTGGGTACAGATACGCAGTATTTT. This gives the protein CASIPRLGVGTDTQYF.

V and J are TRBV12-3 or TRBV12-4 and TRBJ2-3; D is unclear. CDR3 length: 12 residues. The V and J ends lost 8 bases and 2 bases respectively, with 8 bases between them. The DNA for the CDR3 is TGTGCCAGCGGGCTCAACACAGATACGCAGTATTTT. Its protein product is CASGLNTDTQYF.

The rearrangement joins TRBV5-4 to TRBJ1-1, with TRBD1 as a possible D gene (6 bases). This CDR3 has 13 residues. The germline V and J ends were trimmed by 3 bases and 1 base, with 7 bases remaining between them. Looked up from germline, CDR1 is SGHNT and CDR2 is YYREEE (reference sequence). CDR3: CASSSGQNTEAFF. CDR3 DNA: TGTGCCAGCAGCTCGGGACAGAACACTGAAGCTTTCTTT. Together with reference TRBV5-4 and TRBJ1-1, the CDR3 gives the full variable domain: ETGVTQSPTHLIKTRGQQVTLRCSSQSGHNTVSWYQQALGQGPQFIFQYYREEENGRGNFPPRFSGLQFPNYSSELNVNALELDDSALYLCASSSGQNTEAFFGQGTRLTVV.

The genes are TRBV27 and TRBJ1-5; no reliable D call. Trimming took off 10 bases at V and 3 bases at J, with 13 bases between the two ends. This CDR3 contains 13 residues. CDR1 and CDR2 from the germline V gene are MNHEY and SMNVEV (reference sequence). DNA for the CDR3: TGTGCCACCAGCGGACGGTACAATCAGCCCCAGCATTTT. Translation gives CATSGRYNQPQHF.

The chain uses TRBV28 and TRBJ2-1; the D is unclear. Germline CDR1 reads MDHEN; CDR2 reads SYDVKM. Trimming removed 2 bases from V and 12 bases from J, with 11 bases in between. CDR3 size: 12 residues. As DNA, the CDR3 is TGTGCCAGCAGTTTACAGCTCGATGGGCAGTTCTTC. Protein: CASSLQLDGQFF.

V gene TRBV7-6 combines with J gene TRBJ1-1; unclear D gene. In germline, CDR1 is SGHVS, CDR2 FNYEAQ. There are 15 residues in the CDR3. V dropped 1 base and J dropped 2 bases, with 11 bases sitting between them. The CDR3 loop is CASSLVGIPNTEAFF. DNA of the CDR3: TGTGCCAGCAGCTTAGTGGGGATACCTAACACTGAAGCTTTCTTT. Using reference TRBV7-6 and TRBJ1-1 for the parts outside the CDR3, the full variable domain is GAGVSQSPRYKVTKRGQDVALRCDPISGHVSLYWYRQALGQGPEFLTYFNYEAQQDKSGLPNDRFSAERPEGSISTLTIQRTEQRDSAMYRCASSLVGIPNTEAFFGQGTRLTVV.

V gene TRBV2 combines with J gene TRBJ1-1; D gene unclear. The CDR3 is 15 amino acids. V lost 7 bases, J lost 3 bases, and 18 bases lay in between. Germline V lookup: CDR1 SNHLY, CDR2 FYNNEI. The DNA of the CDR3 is TGTGCCAGCATCTCTTCCCCGGGAGGGTACACTGAAGCTTTCTTT. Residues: CASISSPGGYTEAFF.

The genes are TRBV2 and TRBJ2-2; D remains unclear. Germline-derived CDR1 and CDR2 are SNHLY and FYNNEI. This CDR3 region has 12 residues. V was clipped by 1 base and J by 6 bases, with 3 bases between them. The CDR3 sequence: CASSEEAGELFF. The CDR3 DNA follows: TGTGCCAGCAGTGAAGAGGCCGGGGAGCTGTTTTTT.

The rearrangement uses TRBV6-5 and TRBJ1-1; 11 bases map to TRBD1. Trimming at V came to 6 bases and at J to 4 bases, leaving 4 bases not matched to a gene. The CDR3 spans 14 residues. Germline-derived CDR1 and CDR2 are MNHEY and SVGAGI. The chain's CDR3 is CASSPGTGGTEAFF. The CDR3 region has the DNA TGTGCCAGCAGCCCCGGGACAGGGGGCACTGAAGCTTTCTTT.

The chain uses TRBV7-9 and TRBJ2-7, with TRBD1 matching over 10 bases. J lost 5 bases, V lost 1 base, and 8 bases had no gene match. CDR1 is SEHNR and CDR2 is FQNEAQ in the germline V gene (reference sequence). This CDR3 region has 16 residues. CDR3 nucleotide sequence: TGTGCCAGCAGCTTAGGGGGGACAGGGGAGTTGAACGAGCAGTACTTC. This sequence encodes CASSLGGTGELNEQYF. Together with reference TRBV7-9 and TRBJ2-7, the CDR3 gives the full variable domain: DTGVSQNPRHKITKRGQNVTFRCDPISEHNRLYWYRQTLGQGPEFLTYFQNEAQLEKSRLLSDRFSAERPKGSFSTLEIQRTEQGDSAMYLCASSLGGTGELNEQYFGPGTRLTVT.

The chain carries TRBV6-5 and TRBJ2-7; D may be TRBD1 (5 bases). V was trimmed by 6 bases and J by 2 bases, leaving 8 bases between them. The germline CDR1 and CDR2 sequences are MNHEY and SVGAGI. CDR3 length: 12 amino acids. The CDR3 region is CASSDRTYEQYF. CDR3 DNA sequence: TGTGCCAGCAGCGACAGAACCTACGAGCAGTACTTC.

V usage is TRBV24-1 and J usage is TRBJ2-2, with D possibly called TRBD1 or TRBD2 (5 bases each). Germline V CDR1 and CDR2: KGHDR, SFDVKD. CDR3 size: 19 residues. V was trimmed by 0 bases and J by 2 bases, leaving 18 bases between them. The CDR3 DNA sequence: TGTGCCACCAGTGATTTGACCCCGGGACGCCTATCAAACACCGGGGAGCTGTTTTTT. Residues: CATSDLTPGRLSNTGELFF.

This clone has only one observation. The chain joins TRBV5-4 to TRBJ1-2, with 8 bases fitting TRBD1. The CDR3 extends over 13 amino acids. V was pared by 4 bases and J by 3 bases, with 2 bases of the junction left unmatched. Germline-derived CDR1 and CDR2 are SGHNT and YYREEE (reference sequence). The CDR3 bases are TGTGCCAGCAGCGAGACAGGGGACTATGGCTACACCTTC. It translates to CASSETGDYGYTF.

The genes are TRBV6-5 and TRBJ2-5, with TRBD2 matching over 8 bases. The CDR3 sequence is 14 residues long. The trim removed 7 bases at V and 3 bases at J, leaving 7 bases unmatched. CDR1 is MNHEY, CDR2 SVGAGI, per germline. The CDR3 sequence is CASKRLATEETQYF. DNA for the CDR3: TGTGCCAGCAAGAGACTAGCGACAGAAGAGACCCAGTACTTC.

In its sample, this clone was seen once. The CDR3 sequence is CASSPPGTAAPTYEQYF. CDR3 coding DNA: TGTGCCAGCTCACCCCCAGGGACCGCCGCACCTACCTACGAGCAGTACTTC. This chain uses TRBV18 with TRBJ2-7, with D perhaps TRBD1 or TRBD2 (5 bases each). Germline CDR1 and CDR2: KGHSH and LQKENI. The V and J ends lost 3 bases and 2 bases respectively, with 20 bases between them. The CDR3 runs 17 residues.

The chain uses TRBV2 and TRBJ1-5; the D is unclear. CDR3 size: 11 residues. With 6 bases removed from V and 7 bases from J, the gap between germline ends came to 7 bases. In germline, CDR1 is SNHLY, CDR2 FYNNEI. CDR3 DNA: TGTGCCAGCAGCAGAGGACAGCCCCAGCATTTT. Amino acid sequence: CASSRGQPQHF. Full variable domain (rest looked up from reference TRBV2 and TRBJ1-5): EPEVTQTPSHQVTQMGQEVILRCVPISNHLYFYWYRQILGQKVEFLVSFYNNEISEKSEIFDDQFSVERPDGSNFTLKIRSTKLEDSAMYFCASSRGQPQHFGDGTRLSIL.

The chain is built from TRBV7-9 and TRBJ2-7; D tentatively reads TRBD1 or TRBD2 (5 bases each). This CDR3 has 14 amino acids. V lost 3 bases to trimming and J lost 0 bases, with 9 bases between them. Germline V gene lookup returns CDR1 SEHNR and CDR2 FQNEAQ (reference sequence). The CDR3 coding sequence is TGTGCCAGCAGCTTGGGGCGGGCCTCCTACGAGCAGTACTTC. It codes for CASSLGRASYEQYF.